This T cell receptor (beta chain) came from a study of cytomegalovirus exposure and HLA in healthy donors. Study results and caveats: Confirmation in vitro established that a few CMV-associated chains were specific for CMV antigens.

The CDR3 spans 13 residues. Trimming took off 5 bases at V and 11 bases at J, with 17 bases between the two ends. The V gene's germline CDR1 is SGHNT and CDR2 YYREEE (reference sequence). PCR primers comprised 60 Vbeta and 13 Jbeta primers. TCRdb's copy holds only in-frame clones and misses some; the assay was immunoSEQ multiplex PCR. The repertoire has about 57,000 clones, 65% to 80% of them found once; the top ten carry less than 3.5%. Note on this clone: Its antigen is still unknown.

Sequenced: PBMCs. The chain combines TRBV5-4 with TRBJ1-5, with a weak D call TRBD1 (6 bases). The TCR sequence derives from a woman aged 30 to 39 in good health and CMV-seronegative. In DNA, the CDR3 is TGTGCCAGCAGTTATGCAGGGGACATGGCCCAGCATTTT. This gives the protein CASSYAGDMAQHF.